The clone carrying this T cell receptor beta chain occurred a few times. Its specificity is unknown. Using its own MiXCR run on the reads, TCRdb lists one record per CDR3 protein. The sample lists under 300,000 distinct CDR3 sequences, about 15% occurring once. V was trimmed by 1 base and J by 0 bases, leaving 11 bases between them. CDR1 is SQVTM, CDR2 ANQGSEA, per germline. The CDR3 spans 15 residues. This record belongs to a study of T cell repertoires in cytomegalovirus infection. General study points: CMV-specific TCR beta clonotypes restricted by HLA-C were the ones dominating the ex vivo response. Accumulated public TCR beta family frequency recognized individuals carrying CMV together with the relevant HLA.

Sample: CD8+ T cells from PBMCs. This sequence originates from a human donor in good health (CMV status not recorded). Some clones in this sample may be carry-over from other donors' samples. The chain couples TRBV29-1 to TRBJ2-3, with D hard to call. The CDR3 reads CSVEGTEESTDTQYF. The CDR3 coding sequence is TGCAGCGTTGAAGGGACGGAAGAGAGCACAGATACGCAGTATTTT.